The 9 T cell receptor beta chains below all came from one sample that was sequenced in a study of T-cell memory formation after mild COVID-19. One entry per CDR3 protein, called by TCRdb with MiXCR from the 5' RACE reads. Among tens of thousands of distinct CDR3 sequences listed, approximately 15% were seen once. The sequenced material came from PBMCs or a T cell subset sorted from them (not recorded which). The receptors come from an adult woman who had mild COVID-19 (a few samples of this study predate the infection). Cell type and time point are not known.

In this sample, this clonotype turned up a few times. This chain connects TRBV20-1 to TRBJ2-3; D assignment may be TRBD1 or TRBD2 (6 bases each). This CDR3 has 17 amino acids. With 8 bases removed from V and 2 bases from J, the gap between germline ends came to 26 bases. From germline, CDR1 is DFQATT and CDR2 SNEGSKA (reference sequence). The CDR3 nucleotides are TGCAGTCTCGGGGGCTACCCGAACCAGATAGACACAGATACGCAGTATTTT. Its protein product is CSLGGYPNQIDTDTQYF.

The chain employs TRBV6-6 and TRBJ2-3; D is possibly TRBD2 (5 bases). Trimming cost V 2 bases and J 2 bases, with 14 bases left between them. This CDR3 has 16 residues. Per the germline V gene, CDR1 is MNHNY and CDR2 is SVGAGI (reference sequence). The CDR3 DNA sequence: TGTGCCAGCAGTTACGCGGCAGGACTTAACACAGATACGCAGTATTTT. It codes for CASSYAAGLNTDTQYF.

The V call is TRBV6-2 or TRBV6-3, the J call TRBJ1-1; D may be TRBD1 (5 bases). The CDR3 is 14 amino acids. V was shortened by 2 bases and J by 0 bases, with 7 bases between the two germline ends. From germline, CDR1 is MNHEY and CDR2 SVGEGT. The CDR3 sequence: CASSYGGLNTEAFF. In DNA, the CDR3 is TGTGCCAGCAGTTACGGGGGGTTGAACACTGAAGCTTTCTTT.

This rearrangement joins TRBV6-5 to TRBJ1-1; possibly TRBD1 for D (5 bases). Trimming removed 2 bases at V and 5 bases at J, with 12 bases between. Germline V lookup: CDR1 MNHEY, CDR2 SVGAGI. The CDR3 spans 14 residues. DNA of the CDR3: TGTGCCAGCAGTTACGGGGGGGACTCAACTGAAGCTTTCTTT. It yields the protein CASSYGGDSTEAFF.

The chain employs TRBV7-9 and TRBJ2-3; D gene uncertain. Germline V gives CDR1 SEHNR, CDR2 FQNEAQ (reference sequence). The CDR3 totals 15 residues. The V end was cut by 5 bases, the J end by 2 bases, with 14 bases between. CDR3 sequence (DNA): TGTGCCAGCAGCCGAACAGTGGTTAACACAGATACGCAGTATTTT. Protein product: CASSRTVVNTDTQYF.

The sample holds a few counts of this clonotype. The chain carries TRBV27 and TRBJ2-7, with TRBD2 as a possible D gene (6 bases). The ends were cut back, 2 bases at V and 3 bases at J, with 8 bases in the middle. Germline V CDR1 and CDR2: MNHEY, SMNVEV (reference sequence). The CDR3 is 13 residues long. The CDR3 here is CASSLRRDYEQYF. CDR3 in DNA: TGTGCCAGCAGTTTACGGCGGGACTACGAGCAGTACTTC.

The chain joins TRBV9 to TRBJ2-7; 7 bases align to TRBD1. The CDR3 runs 15 residues. Germline CDR1 and CDR2: SGDLS and YYNGEE. V was pared by 0 bases and J by 2 bases, with 5 bases of the junction left unmatched. CDR3 in amino acids: CASSVDNRGPYEQYF. The CDR3 DNA is TGTGCCAGCAGCGTAGATAACAGGGGCCCCTACGAGCAGTACTTC.

V usage is TRBV25-1 and J usage is TRBJ1-2; D unclear. V was trimmed by 6 bases and J by 7 bases, leaving 9 bases between them. The V gene's germline CDR1 is MGHDK and CDR2 SYGVNS. This CDR3 comprises 11 residues. CDR3: CASSGVGGYTF. The CDR3 DNA is TGTGCCAGCAGCGGCGTTGGTGGCTACACCTTC.

The chain has TRBV6-5 and TRBJ2-7; the D gene is possibly TRBD2 (6 bases). CDR1 is MNHEY, CDR2 SVGAGI, per germline. This CDR3 has 14 amino acids. V was trimmed by 0 bases and J by 3 bases, leaving 9 bases between them. This CDR3 is CASSYSGGNYEQYF. The DNA of the CDR3 is TGTGCCAGCAGTTACTCTGGCGGGAACTACGAGCAGTACTTC.